This T cell receptor beta chain was documented in a study of T-cell memory formation after mild COVID-19. One entry per CDR3 protein, called by TCRdb with MiXCR from the 5' RACE reads. The top ten hold 7% to 9.5% of the sample, which has around 450,000 distinct CDR3 sequences, roughly 26% seen once. This clonotype has only a few counts. Antigen unknown. Whole-study findings and limits: Contracting clones, day 15 to 85, had balanced CD4/CD8, and later expanders favored CD4+. The appearance of some responding clones in pre-infection memory suggested that cross-reactive memory joined. Most CD4+ clones that shrank were in CM and EM, while CD8+ ones turned up in EMRA.

With 6 bases removed from V and 9 bases from J, the gap between germline ends came to 12 bases. The CDR3 length is 12 residues. This clonotype was obtained from an adult woman who had mild COVID-19 (a few samples of this study predate the infection). Cell type and time point are not known. This chain links TRBV12-3 or TRBV12-4 with TRBJ1-5; D gene uncertain. The sequenced sample consisted of PBMCs or a T cell subset sorted from them (not recorded which). The CDR3 DNA follows: TGTGCCAGCAGGTTTGCAGTGGGGCCCCAGCATTTT. This codes for CASRFAVGPQHF.